This is a list of T cell receptor beta chains from one sample in a study of human T cells and chemical hapten exposure. MiXCR was run by TCRdb on the RACE reads, yielding one entry per CDR3 protein. The data hold under 95,000 distinct CDR3 sequences, with over 8% observed a single time. The material sequenced was whole blood. The origin of the receptors is a female donor in good health. Some clones in this sample may be carry-over from other donors' samples. Both conserved end residues are part of each CDR3. A D gene is named only where the DNA matches it firmly. Expanded clones are given a class, and other clones once, few, many or no size at all.

j_call d_call clone_size v_call cdr3_aa cdr3_nt
TRBJ1-2 TRBD1 few TRBV27 CASSSLTGVLYGYTF TGTGCCAGCAGTTCCCTGACAGGGGTGCTCTATGGCTACACCTTC
TRBJ1-4 - - TRBV9 CASSAYTGGEGEKLFF TGTGCCAGCAGCGCGTACACTGGGGGGGAAGGCGAAAAACTGTTTTTT
TRBJ1-2 - few TRBV19 CASSDLYGYTF TGTGCCAGTAGCGATCTTTATGGCTACACCTTC
TRBJ2-3 TRBD1 - TRBV28 CASTDRVPITDTQYF TGTGCCAGCACCGACAGGGTCCCTATCACAGATACGCAGTATTTT
TRBJ2-1 TRBD2 many TRBV20-1 CSARVFGLAENNEQFF TGCAGTGCTAGAGTATTTGGACTAGCGGAAAACAATGAGCAGTTCTTC
TRBJ2-7 TRBD2 - TRBV7-3 CASSLMREGPYEQYF TGTGCCAGCAGCTTAATGCGGGAGGGCCCCTACGAGCAGTACTTC
TRBJ2-6 - - TRBV7-2 CERRLGNGAGANVMTF TGTGAAAGAAGATTAGGTAATGGGGCAGGGGCCAACGTCATGACTTTC
TRBJ2-5 TRBD1 few TRBV7-9 CASSGGTVQGAQYF TGTGCCAGCAGCGGGGGCACGGTTCAGGGGGCCCAGTACTTC
TRBJ2-2 - few TRBV19 CASNGLNTGELFF TGTGCCAGTAATGGGCTGAACACCGGGGAGCTGTTTTTT
TRBJ2-5 TRBD1 few TRBV29-1 CSVATGTDGTQYF TGCAGCGTCGCTACCGGGACAGATGGGACCCAGTACTTC
TRBJ1-6 - - TRBV10-2 CASSARSYNSPLHF TGCGCCAGCAGTGCGCGATCCTATAATTCACCCCTCCACTTT
TRBJ1-2 - few TRBV5-4 CASSLASLYGYTF TGTGCCAGCAGCTTGGCCAGTCTCTATGGCTACACCTTC
TRBJ2-5 - few TRBV7-2 CASSGGQQETQYF TGTGCCAGCAGCGGTGGACAGCAAGAGACCCAGTACTTC
TRBJ1-2 - few TRBV29-1 CSVERQVTMRHTF TGCAGCGTTGAAAGACAGGTTACTATGAGGCACACCTTC
TRBJ1-5 - many TRBV7-9 CASSGTGLLGQPQHF TGTGCCAGCAGCGGCACGGGGTTGTTAGGTCAGCCCCAGCATTTT
TRBJ2-1 - many TRBV12-3/TRBV12-4 CASSLGGSSYNEQFF TGTGCCAGCAGTTTAGGAGGGAGCTCCTACAATGAGCAGTTCTTC
TRBJ2-1 TRBD2 few TRBV7-8 CASSPSGRARNEQFF TGTGCCAGCAGCCCCAGCGGGAGGGCCCGAAATGAGCAGTTCTTC
TRBJ2-5 - many TRBV7-6 CASSLVPPDRSHLQETQYF TGTGCCAGCAGCTTAGTCCCCCCAGATAGGTCCCACTTACAAGAGACCCAGTACTTC
TRBJ1-4 - few TRBV29-1 CSVRGGRNEKLFF TGCAGCGTGAGGGGAGGGCGGAATGAAAAACTGTTTTTT
TRBJ1-2 TRBD1 few TRBV28 CASREQGADGYTF TGTGCCAGCAGGGAACAGGGGGCCGATGGCTACACCTTC
TRBJ1-3 - few TRBV6-1 CASSETRKDTIYF TGTGCCAGCAGTGAAACCAGGAAGGACACCATATATTTT
TRBJ2-2 TRBD2 few TRBV5-5 CASSLDVAGVSGELFF TGTGCCAGCAGCCTTGACGTAGCGGGAGTTTCCGGGGAGCTGTTTTTT
TRBJ2-7 - - TRBV20-1 CSARDQRGRVLGLEQYF TGCAGTGCTAGAGATCAGAGGGGCAGGGTCCTAGGCCTCGAGCAGTACTTC
TRBJ2-3 TRBD1 many TRBV29-1 CSVVVQGSDTQYF TGCAGCGTTGTGGTACAGGGGTCAGATACGCAGTATTTT
TRBJ2-7 - - TRBV5-4 CASSPDVFTVYEQYF TGTGCCAGCAGCCCAGACGTCTTCACCGTCTACGAGCAGTACTTC
TRBJ1-5 TRBD1 many TRBV5-1 CARKTGGRYQPQHF TGCGCCAGGAAGACAGGGGGCAGGTATCAGCCCCAGCATTTT
TRBJ2-1 - - TRBV15 CATSRVAAAYNEQFF TGTGCCACCAGCAGGGTAGCGGCCGCCTACAATGAGCAGTTCTTC
TRBJ2-6 - - TRBV28 CASSLVRISGANVLTF TGTGCCAGCAGCTTAGTCAGGATCTCTGGGGCCAACGTCCTGACTTTC
TRBJ1-6 - few TRBV7-3 CASSLAPGPQYPLHF TGTGCCAGCAGCTTAGCCCCGGGACCGCAATATCCCCTCCACTTT
TRBJ1-5 - - TRBV29-1 CSVKQASNQPQHF TGCAGCGTAAAACAGGCCAGCAATCAGCCCCAGCATTTT
TRBJ2-3 TRBD2 - TRBV9 CASSVAGNLWTSGSTDTQYF TGTGCCAGCAGCGTAGCCGGTAATCTGTGGACTAGCGGGAGTACAGATACGCAGTATTTT
TRBJ1-4 - - TRBV19 CASRRGLSGTNEKLFF TGTGCCAGTAGGCGGGGCCTAAGTGGAACTAATGAAAAACTGTTTTTT
TRBJ2-1 - many TRBV3-1 CASSQLRPGTSEQFF TGTGCCAGCAGCCAATTACGACCAGGGACGAGTGAGCAGTTCTTC
TRBJ1-2 - many TRBV27 CASSFAHTDGYGYTF TGTGCCAGCAGTTTCGCTCATACGGACGGCTATGGCTACACCTTC
TRBJ1-6 TRBD1 many TRBV27 CASSPLGRGLSPLHF TGTGCCAGCAGTCCCCTCGGCAGGGGGCTTTCACCCCTCCACTTT
TRBJ1-2 - many TRBV6-6 CASRDVGDHYGYTF TGTGCCAGCAGGGATGTGGGGGATCACTATGGCTACACCTTC
TRBJ2-1 TRBD2 many TRBV20-1 CSAVTSFPYNEQFF TGCAGTGCTGTGACTAGCTTCCCCTACAATGAGCAGTTCTTC
TRBJ2-2 - few TRBV14 CASSLTSTGELFF TGTGCCAGCAGCCTAACATCGACCGGGGAGCTGTTTTTT
TRBJ2-3 - few TRBV20-1 CSAVPGTDTQYF TGCAGTGCCGTCCCTGGCACAGATACGCAGTATTTT
TRBJ2-5 - many TRBV7-2 CASSFGGSQETQYF TGTGCCAGCAGCTTCGGGGGATCCCAAGAGACCCAGTACTTC
TRBJ2-5 - few TRBV6-5 CASSRQDGQETQYF TGTGCCAGCAGTCGACAGGATGGTCAAGAGACCCAGTACTTC
TRBJ2-2 - many TRBV7-2 CASSLWGSRTGELFF TGTGCCAGCAGCTTGTGGGGAAGTCGGACCGGGGAGCTGTTTTTT
TRBJ1-6 - - TRBV28 CATRYMNNSPLHF TGTGCCACCCGGTACATGAATAATTCACCCCTCCACTTT
TRBJ2-2 - - TRBV28 CASNRRSNTGELFF TGTGCCAGTAATAGACGGTCGAACACCGGGGAGCTGTTTTTT
TRBJ2-7 TRBD1 many TRBV7-8 CASSLSAGQVYEQYF TGTGCCAGCAGCTTATCTGCGGGACAGGTCTACGAGCAGTACTTC
TRBJ2-3 - few TRBV7-2 CASSPLGLRRPSTDTQYF TGTGCCAGCAGCCCGCTTGGGCTGCGGAGGCCTAGCACAGATACGCAGTATTTT
TRBJ2-5 TRBD2 many TRBV20-1 CSARGLADFQETQYF TGCAGTGCTAGAGGGCTAGCGGACTTCCAAGAGACCCAGTACTTC
TRBJ2-3 - many TRBV12-3/TRBV12-4 CASSLLDTQYF TGTGCCAGCAGTTTGCTAGATACGCAGTATTTT
TRBJ2-1 - many TRBV6-2/TRBV6-3 CASSYSAGLSNEQFF TGTGCCAGCAGTTACTCGGCAGGGTTGAGCAATGAGCAGTTCTTC
TRBJ2-4 - - TRBV2 CASRGPRRWTKNIQYF TGTGCCAGCAGGGGACCGAGAAGGTGGACCAAAAACATTCAGTACTTC
TRBJ2-3 TRBD2 few TRBV5-1 CASSLEGLAGLWHTQYF TGCGCCAGCAGCTTGGAGGGGCTAGCGGGTTTATGGCATACGCAGTATTTT
TRBJ2-1 - many TRBV5-5 CASSLFGGAQFF TGTGCCAGCAGTTTGTTTGGCGGAGCTCAGTTCTTC
TRBJ2-5 - - TRBV6-1 CASSESVAETQYF TGTGCCAGCAGTGAAAGTGTTGCAGAGACCCAGTACTTC
TRBJ1-1 - - TRBV28 CASNRVLNTEAFF TGTGCCAGCAACAGGGTTTTGAACACTGAAGCTTTCTTT
TRBJ2-1 - many TRBV29-1 CSVIGPAGEFF TGCAGCGTTATAGGGCCCGCAGGGGAGTTCTTC
TRBJ2-7 TRBD2 many TRBV3-1 CASSQPQTSGSLYEQYF TGTGCCAGCAGCCAACCCCAGACTAGCGGGAGCTTATACGAGCAGTACTTC
TRBJ2-3 TRBD2 few TRBV10-3 CAISILAGGGTDTQYF TGTGCCATCAGCATACTAGCGGGAGGGGGCACAGATACGCAGTATTTT
TRBJ2-1 - - TRBV5-1 CASSLFPGVSYNEQFF TGCGCCAGCAGCTTGTTTCCGGGAGTCTCCTACAATGAGCAGTTCTTC
TRBJ2-2 TRBD1 many TRBV2 CASSTGTVDFGELFF TGTGCCAGCAGTACCGGGACAGTGGATTTCGGGGAGCTGTTTTTT